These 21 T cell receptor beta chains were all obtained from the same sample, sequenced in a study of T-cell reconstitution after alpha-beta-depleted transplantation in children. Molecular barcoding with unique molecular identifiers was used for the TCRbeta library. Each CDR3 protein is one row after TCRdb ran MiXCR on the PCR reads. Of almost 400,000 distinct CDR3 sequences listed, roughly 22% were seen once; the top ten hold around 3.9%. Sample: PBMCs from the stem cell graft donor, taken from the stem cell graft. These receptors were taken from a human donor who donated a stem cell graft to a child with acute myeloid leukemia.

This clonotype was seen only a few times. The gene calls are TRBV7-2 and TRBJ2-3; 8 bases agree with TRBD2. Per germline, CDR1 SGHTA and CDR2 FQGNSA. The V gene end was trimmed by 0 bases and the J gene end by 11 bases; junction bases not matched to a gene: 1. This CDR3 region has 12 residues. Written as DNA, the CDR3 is TGTGCCAGCAGCTTAGCCAGCGGGAGGCAGTATTTT. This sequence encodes CASSLASGRQYF.

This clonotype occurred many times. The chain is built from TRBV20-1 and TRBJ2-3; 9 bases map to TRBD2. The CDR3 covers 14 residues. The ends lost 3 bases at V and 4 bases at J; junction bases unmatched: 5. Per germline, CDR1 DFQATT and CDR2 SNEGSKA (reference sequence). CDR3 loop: CSASGSGRPDTQYF. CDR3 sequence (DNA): TGCAGTGCTAGCGGTAGCGGGAGACCAGATACGCAGTATTTT.

CDR3 nucleotides: TGCAGCGTTGTGGGGGATGGATCGTACGAGCAGTACTTC. Translated, it gives CSVVGDGSYEQYF. The V and J genes are TRBV29-1 and TRBJ2-7; D is tentatively TRBD1 or TRBD2 (5 bases each). Looked up from germline, CDR1 is SQVTM and CDR2 is ANQGSEA. Trimming took off 4 bases at V and 4 bases at J, with 14 bases between the two ends. The CDR3 totals 13 residues.

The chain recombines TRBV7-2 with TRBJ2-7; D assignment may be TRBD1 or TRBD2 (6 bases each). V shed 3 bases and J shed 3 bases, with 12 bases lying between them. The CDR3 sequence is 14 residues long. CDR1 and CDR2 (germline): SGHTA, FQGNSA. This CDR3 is CASSFRGPNYEQYF. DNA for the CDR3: TGTGCCAGCAGCTTCCGGGGGCCGAACTACGAGCAGTACTTC. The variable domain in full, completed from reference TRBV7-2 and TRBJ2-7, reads GAGVSQSPSNKVTEKGKDVELRCDPISGHTALYWYRQSLGQGLEFLIYFQGNSAPDKSGLPSDRFSAERTGGSVSTLTIQRTQQEDSAVYLCASSFRGPNYEQYFGPGTRLTVT.

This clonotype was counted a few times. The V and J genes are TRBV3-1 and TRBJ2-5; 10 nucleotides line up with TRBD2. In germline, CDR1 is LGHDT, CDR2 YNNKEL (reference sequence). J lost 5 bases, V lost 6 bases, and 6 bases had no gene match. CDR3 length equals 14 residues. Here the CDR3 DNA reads TGTGCCAGCAGACTCTCAGCGGGAGGGGAGACCCAGTACTTC. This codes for CASRLSAGGETQYF.

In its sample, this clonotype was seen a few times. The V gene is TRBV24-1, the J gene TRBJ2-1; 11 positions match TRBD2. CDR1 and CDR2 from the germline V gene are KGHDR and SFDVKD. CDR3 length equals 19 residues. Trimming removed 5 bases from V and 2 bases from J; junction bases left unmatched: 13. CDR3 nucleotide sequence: TGTGCCACCAGTGGTCCCACGCGGACACTAGCGGGAGCCTACAATGAGCAGTTCTTC. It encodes CATSGPTRTLAGAYNEQFF.

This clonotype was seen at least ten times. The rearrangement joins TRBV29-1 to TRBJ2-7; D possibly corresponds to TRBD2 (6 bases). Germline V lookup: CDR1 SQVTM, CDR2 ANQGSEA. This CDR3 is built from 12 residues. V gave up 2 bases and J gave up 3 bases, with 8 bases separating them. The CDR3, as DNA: TGCAGCGTTGAAAAGGACTACTACGAGCAGTACTTC. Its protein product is CSVEKDYYEQYF.

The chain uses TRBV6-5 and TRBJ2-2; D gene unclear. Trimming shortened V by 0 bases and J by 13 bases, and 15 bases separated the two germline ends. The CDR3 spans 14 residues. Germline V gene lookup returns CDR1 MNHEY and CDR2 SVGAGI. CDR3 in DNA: TGTGCCAGCAGTTACTCGAGCCAGCCGGTTGGGCTGTTTTTT. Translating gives CASSYSSQPVGLFF.

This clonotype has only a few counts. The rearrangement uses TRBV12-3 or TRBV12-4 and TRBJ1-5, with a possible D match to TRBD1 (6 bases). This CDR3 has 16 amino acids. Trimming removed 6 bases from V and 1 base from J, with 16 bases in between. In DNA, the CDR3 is TGTGCCAGCAGCCAATCAGGGGTCCAAAGCAATCAGCCCCAGCATTTT. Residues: CASSQSGVQSNQPQHF.

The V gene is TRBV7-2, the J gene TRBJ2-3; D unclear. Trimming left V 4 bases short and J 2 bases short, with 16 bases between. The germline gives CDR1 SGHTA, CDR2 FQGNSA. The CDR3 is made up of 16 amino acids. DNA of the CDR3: TGTGCCAGCAGCTCACGACTGCTAAAGTACACAGATACGCAGTATTTT. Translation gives CASSSRLLKYTDTQYF.

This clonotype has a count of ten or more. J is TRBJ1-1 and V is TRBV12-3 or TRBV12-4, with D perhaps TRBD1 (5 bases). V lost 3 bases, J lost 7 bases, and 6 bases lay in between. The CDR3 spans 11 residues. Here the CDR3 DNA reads TGTGCCAGCAGTTTGGGGGGTGAAGCTTTCTTT. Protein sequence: CASSLGGEAFF.

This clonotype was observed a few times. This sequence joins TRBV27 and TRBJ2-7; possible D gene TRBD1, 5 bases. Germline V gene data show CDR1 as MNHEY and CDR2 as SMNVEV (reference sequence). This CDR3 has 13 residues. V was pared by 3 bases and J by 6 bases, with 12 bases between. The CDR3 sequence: CASSFQGLGEQYF. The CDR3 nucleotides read TGTGCCAGCAGTTTCCAGGGATTGGGCGAGCAGTACTTC.

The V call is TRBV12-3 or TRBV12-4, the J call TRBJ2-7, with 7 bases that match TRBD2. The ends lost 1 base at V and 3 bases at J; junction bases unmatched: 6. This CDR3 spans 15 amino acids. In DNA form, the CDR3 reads TGTGCCAGCAGTTTAGGGGCGCGGGGGAGCTACGAGCAGTACTTC. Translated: CASSLGARGSYEQYF.

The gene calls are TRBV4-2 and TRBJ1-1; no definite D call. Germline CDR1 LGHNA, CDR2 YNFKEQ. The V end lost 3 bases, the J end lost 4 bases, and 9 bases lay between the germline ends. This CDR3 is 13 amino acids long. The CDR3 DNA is TGTGCCAGCAGCCAGGAGGTGGGCACTGAAGCTTTCTTT. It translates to CASSQEVGTEAFF.

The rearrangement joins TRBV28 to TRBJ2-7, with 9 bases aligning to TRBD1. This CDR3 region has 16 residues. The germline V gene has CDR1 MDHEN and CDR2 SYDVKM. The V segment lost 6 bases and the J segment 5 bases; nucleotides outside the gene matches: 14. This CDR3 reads CASSQQQSWTGDEQYF. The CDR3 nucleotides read TGTGCCAGCAGCCAACAGCAGTCTTGGACAGGGGACGAGCAGTACTTC.

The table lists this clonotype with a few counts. CDR3: CSVGPGTINEQFF. DNA of the CDR3: TGCAGCGTTGGGCCCGGGACTATCAATGAGCAGTTCTTC. This chain connects TRBV29-1 to TRBJ2-1; 7 bases are shared with TRBD2. The CDR3 is 13 amino acids. Germline assignment: CDR1 SQVTM and CDR2 ANQGSEA. Losses at the gene ends were 4 bases for V and 6 bases for J; bases not matched to a gene: 6.

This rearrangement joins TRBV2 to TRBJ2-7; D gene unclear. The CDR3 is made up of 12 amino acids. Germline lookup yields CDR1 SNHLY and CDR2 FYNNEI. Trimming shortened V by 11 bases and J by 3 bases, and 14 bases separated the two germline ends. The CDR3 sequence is CARGSSVYEQYF. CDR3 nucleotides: TGTGCCCGCGGTAGTTCAGTCTACGAGCAGTACTTC. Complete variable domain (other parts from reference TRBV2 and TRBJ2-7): EPEVTQTPSHQVTQMGQEVILRCVPISNHLYFYWYRQILGQKVEFLVSFYNNEISEKSEIFDDQFSVERPDGSNFTLKIRSTKLEDSAMYFCARGSSVYEQYFGPGTRLTVT.

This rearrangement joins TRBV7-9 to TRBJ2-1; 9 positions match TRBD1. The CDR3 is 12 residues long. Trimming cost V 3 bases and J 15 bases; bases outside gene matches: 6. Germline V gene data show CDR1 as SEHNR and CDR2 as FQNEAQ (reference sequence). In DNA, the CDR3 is TGTGCCAGCAGCTTGACAGGGGGAAGGATGTTCTTC. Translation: CASSLTGGRMFF. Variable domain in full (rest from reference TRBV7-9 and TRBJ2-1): DTGVSQNPRHKITKRGQNVTFRCDPISEHNRLYWYRQTLGQGPEFLTYFQNEAQLEKSRLLSDRFSAERPKGSFSTLEIQRTEQGDSAMYLCASSLTGGRMFFGPGTRLTVL.

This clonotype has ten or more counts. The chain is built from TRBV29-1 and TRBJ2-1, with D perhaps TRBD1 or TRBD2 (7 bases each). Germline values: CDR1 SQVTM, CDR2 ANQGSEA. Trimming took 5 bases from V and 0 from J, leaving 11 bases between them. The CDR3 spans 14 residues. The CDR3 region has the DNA TGCAGCGTTCAGGGGGGGAGCTCCTACAATGAGCAGTTCTTC. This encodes CSVQGGSSYNEQFF.

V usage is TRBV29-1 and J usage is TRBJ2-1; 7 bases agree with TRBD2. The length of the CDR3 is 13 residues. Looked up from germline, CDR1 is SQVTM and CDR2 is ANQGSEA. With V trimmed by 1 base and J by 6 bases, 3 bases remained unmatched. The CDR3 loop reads CSVEGTRLNEQFF. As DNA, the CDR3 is TGCAGCGTTGAAGGGACTAGGCTCAATGAGCAGTTCTTC.

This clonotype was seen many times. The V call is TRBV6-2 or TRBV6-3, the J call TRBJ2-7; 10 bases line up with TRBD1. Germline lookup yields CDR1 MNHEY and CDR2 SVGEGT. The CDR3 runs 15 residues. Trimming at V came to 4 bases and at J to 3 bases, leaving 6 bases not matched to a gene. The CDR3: CASSSIGQGGYEQYF. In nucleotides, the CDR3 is TGTGCCAGCAGTTCCATCGGACAGGGGGGCTACGAGCAGTACTTC.